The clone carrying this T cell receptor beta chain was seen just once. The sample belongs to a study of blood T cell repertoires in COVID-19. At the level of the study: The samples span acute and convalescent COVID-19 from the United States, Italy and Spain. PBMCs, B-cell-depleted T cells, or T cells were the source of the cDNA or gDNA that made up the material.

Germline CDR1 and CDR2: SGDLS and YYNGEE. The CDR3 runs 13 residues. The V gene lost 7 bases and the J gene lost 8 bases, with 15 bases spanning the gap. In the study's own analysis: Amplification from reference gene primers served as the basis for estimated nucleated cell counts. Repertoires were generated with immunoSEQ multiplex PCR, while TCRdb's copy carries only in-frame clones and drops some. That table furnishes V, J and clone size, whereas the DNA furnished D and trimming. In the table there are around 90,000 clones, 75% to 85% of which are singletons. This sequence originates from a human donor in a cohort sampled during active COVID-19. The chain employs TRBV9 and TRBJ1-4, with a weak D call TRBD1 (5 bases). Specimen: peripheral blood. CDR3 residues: CASSGGKGEKLFF. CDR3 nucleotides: TGTGCCAGCTCCGGGGGAAAAGGGGAAAAACTGTTTTTT.